This is a list of T cell receptor beta chains from one sample in a study of blood T cell repertoires in COVID-19. Clones were sequenced by immunoSEQ multiplex PCR, and TCRdb holds only the in-frame ones, with some missing. The sample shows under 200,000 clones, about 90% of them seen only once. Sequencing used PBMCs or T cells enriched from blood (not recorded which). These receptors were collected from a woman aged 50 to 60 who had recovered from COVID-19. Each CDR3 is given with its conserved first and last residue. The order of the fields is V gene, clone size, CDR3 protein. Size tells how often a clone was seen (once, few, many) or the class of an expanded clone, and some rows leave it out.

>TRBV30|once
CAWGTGNNYGYTF
>TRBV7-2|-
CASSLNGVSSYEQYF
>TRBV27|-
CASSSTGSLEQYF
>TRBV7-2|once
CASRPGGPRTDGYTF
>TRBV24-1|many
CATKKTGSTEAFF
>TRBV27|-
CASKGDRGYEQYF
>TRBV29-1|-
CSALTGNYGYTF
>TRBV2|-
CASGTSGKITGELFF
>TRBV7-9|-
CASSLNSGRYRDEQYF
>TRBV2|-
CASSDKTVAKNIQYF
>TRBV28|-
CASRPAWEGYEQYF
>TRBV9|once
CASSPSGGTYNEQFF
>TRBV11-2|-
CASSLRVAGSFNEQFF
>TRBV29-1|few
CSVERLAGIYNEQFF
>TRBV27|-
CASSPHQLAGGSQETQYF
>TRBV19|-
CASSIWGQGPGETEAFF
>TRBV6-5|-
CATTQGQRTEAFF
>TRBV18|-
CASSPPSGQETQYF
>TRBV5-8|-
CASSLGTRGNQPQHF
>TRBV15|-
CATSNRVATNEKLFF
>TRBV30|-
CAWSKIWTGGSTDTQYF
>TRBV3-1/TRBV3-2|-
CASSPRRFDTQYF
>TRBV28|-
CASSFRGYGYTF
>TRBV5-1|once
CASSLQENYGYTF
>TRBV5-6|-
CASSDTGTDTQYF
>TRBV5-1|-
CASSFFSQQETQYF
>TRBV27|-
CASSLFPRQGSAFF
>TRBV29-1|once
CSVRTGLQPQHF
>TRBV5-1|-
CASSPQGAPYEQYF
>TRBV7-2|-
CASTPWARSYNSPLHF
>TRBV6-2/TRBV6-3|few
CASSYPTGVGGNTIYF
>TRBV7-2|once
CASSKQGDQPQHF
>TRBV6-5|-
CASRATGGYNQPQHF
>TRBV9|-
CASSSQNRVGYGYTF
>TRBV10-3|-
CAIRRESSYEQYF
>TRBV4-1|-
CASSQWPPAEGTDTQYF
>TRBV28|-
CASSLWLLAGGPNNEQFF
>TRBV12-5|-
CASGLSLDTQYF
>TRBV7-8|-
CASSLIAGSGEKLFF
>TRBV7-9|-
CASSLVGSGHYEQYF
>TRBV5-6|-
CASSFGMEGETQYF
>TRBV28|-
CAIGTGGAGSPLHF
>TRBV24-1|-
CATSDWTSGSNTGELFF
>TRBV20-1|-
CSASSGGWEKLFF